This T cell receptor (beta chain) was documented in a study of shared T cell receptors in the human thymus. There are 16 residues in the CDR3. V was pared by 3 bases and J by 6 bases, with 11 bases of the junction left unmatched. CDR1 and CDR2 from the germline V gene are LGHNT and FRNRAP. The data were produced by immunoSEQ multiplex PCR, yet TCRdb's version contains in-frame clones alone and is incomplete. The sample consists of around 730,000 clones, approximately 85% of them appearing once. These data were also filed under a second study, of human thymus T cells. From that study: The sample donors, healthy Finnish infants, were having corrective surgery for congenital heart defects. Resections from corrective heart surgery supplied the thymus tissue. Thymic and blood repertoires seemed to favor certain V and J genes. Related research described strongly overlapping thymic repertoires in unrelated people.

The chain links TRBV12-5 to TRBJ2-1, with TRBD1 matching 7 bases. Specimen: thymocytes. The source is a girl under three years old with a congenital heart defect. CDR3 loop: CASGFVGRQGSNEQFF. CDR3 DNA sequence: TGTGCTAGTGGTTTCGTAGGCAGACAGGGAAGCAATGAGCAGTTCTTC.